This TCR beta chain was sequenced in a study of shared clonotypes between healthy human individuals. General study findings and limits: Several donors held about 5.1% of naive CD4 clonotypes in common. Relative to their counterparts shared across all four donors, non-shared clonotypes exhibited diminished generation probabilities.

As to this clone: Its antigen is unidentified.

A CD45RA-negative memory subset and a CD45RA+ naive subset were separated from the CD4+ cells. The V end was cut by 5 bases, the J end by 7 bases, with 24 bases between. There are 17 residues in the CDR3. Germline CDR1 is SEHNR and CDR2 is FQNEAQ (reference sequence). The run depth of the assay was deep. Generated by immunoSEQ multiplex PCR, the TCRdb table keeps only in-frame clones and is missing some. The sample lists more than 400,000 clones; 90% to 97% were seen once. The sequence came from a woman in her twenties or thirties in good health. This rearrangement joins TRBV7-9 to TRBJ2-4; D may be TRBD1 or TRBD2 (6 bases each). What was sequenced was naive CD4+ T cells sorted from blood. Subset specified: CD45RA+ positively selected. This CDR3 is CASSPPPGAGDANIQYF. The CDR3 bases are TGTGCCAGCAGCCCACCCCCGGGGGCAGGGGATGCGAACATTCAGTACTTC.